The rows below give T cell receptor beta chains drawn from one sample of a study of blood T cell repertoires in COVID-19. The protocol was immunoSEQ multiplex PCR, while the TCRdb copy is restricted to in-frame clones and leaves out a portion. Among roughly 70,000 clones listed, over 60% were seen once. The sample taken for sequencing was peripheral blood. These receptors were collected from a man aged 70 or older with COVID-19, enrolled during active disease. Each CDR3 is given with its conserved first and last residue. The D gene is left open where the match is weak. The size of a clone is reported for some rows only, either as once, few or many, or as a class for expanded clones.

CDR3 length	V gene	clone size	J gene	D gene	CDR3 DNA	CDR3 protein
14	TRBV5-1	NA	TRBJ2-1	NA	TGCGCCAGCAGAAATTTGGCAGGGGAGAATGAGCAGTTCTTC	CASRNLAGENEQFF
16	TRBV4-3	NA	TRBJ2-1	TRBD1	TGCGCCAGCAGCCAAAGACAGGGCAGCTCCTACAATGAGCAGTTCTTC	CASSQRQGSSYNEQFF
13	TRBV27	few	TRBJ2-7	TRBD2	TGTGCCAGTCAGGGGACTAGCCAGTACGAGCAGTACTTC	CASQGTSQYEQYF
14	TRBV30	NA	TRBJ1-2	NA	TGTGCCTGGAGTCAAAGCTGGGGCGGCTATGGCTACACCTTC	CAWSQSWGGYGYTF
13	TRBV27	NA	TRBJ2-7	NA	TGTGCCAGCAGTTTGGCAGGGGGGTACGAGCAGTACTTC	CASSLAGGYEQYF
16	TRBV4-3	NA	TRBJ1-6	NA	TGCGCCAGCAGCCATGCTGGACAGTCCTATAATTCACCCCTCCACTTT	CASSHAGQSYNSPLHF
20	TRBV15	NA	TRBJ2-1	TRBD2	TGTGCCACCAGCAGAGGCACGTCGGTCCTAGCGGGATTGAGTGGCAATGAGCAGTTCTTC	CATSRGTSVLAGLSGNEQFF
18	TRBV7-2	NA	TRBJ2-2	TRBD2	TGTGCCAGCAGCTTCCCCCACGGGGGAGGGTTTAGGTCCGGGGAGCTGTTTTTT	CASSFPHGGGFRSGELFF
15	TRBV7-2	NA	TRBJ2-1	TRBD1	TGTGCCAGCAGCTTAGAACAGGGGACCTACAATGAGCAGTTCTTC	CASSLEQGTYNEQFF
12	TRBV3-1/TRBV3-2	NA	TRBJ1-1	NA	TGTGCCAGCAGCCAGCCACAGGGAGAAGCTTTCTTT	CASSQPQGEAFF
13	TRBV4-1	NA	TRBJ1-5	NA	TGCGCCAGCAGCCAAGGTTCATCTCAGCCCCAGCATTTT	CASSQGSSQPQHF
15	TRBV4-3	NA	TRBJ2-1	TRBD2	TGCGCCAGCACCTCCAGACTAGCCCCATACAATGAGCAGTTCTTC	CASTSRLAPYNEQFF
15	TRBV27	NA	TRBJ1-4	NA	TGTGCCAGCAGTACGGACATACGCTTTGGGGAAAAACTGTTTTTT	CASSTDIRFGEKLFF
16	TRBV7-9	NA	TRBJ2-7	TRBD1	TGTGCCAGCAGCCTTCCCTCGGGACAGGTCACCTACGAGCAGTACTTC	CASSLPSGQVTYEQYF
15	TRBV9	NA	TRBJ1-3	NA	TGTGCCAGCAGCCCGACAGGCAGCTCTGGAAACACCATATATTTT	CASSPTGSSGNTIYF
12	TRBV5-1	NA	TRBJ2-7	NA	TGCGCCAGCAGCCTCGAGAACTACGAGCAGTACTTC	CASSLENYEQYF
17	TRBV5-1	NA	TRBJ1-6	NA	TGCGCCAGCAGCTTGGGGACCGGGGGCTCCTATAATTCACCCCTCCACTTT	CASSLGTGGSYNSPLHF
14	TRBV6-4	NA	TRBJ1-1	NA	TGTGCCAGCAGTCCCGACCGGCTTAGCGCTGAAGCTTTCTTT	CASSPDRLSAEAFF
15	TRBV29-1	few	TRBJ2-2	TRBD2	TGCAGCGTCGGATCCGATAGCGGGACCACCGGGGAGCTGTTTTTT	CSVGSDSGTTGELFF
15	TRBV19	NA	TRBJ2-1	TRBD2	TGTGCCAGTAGTGTGCTGGGGACTAGCGAGGGTGAGCAGTTCTTC	CASSVLGTSEGEQFF
14	TRBV4-3	NA	TRBJ1-2	NA	TGCGCCAGCAGCCAAGAATGGCTGTCCTATGGCTACACCTTC	CASSQEWLSYGYTF
17	TRBV6-2/TRBV6-3	NA	TRBJ1-2	TRBD1	TGTGCCAGCAGTTACGAGGGGGCCAGGGGGCCTTCTGGTGGCTACACCTTC	CASSYEGARGPSGGYTF
13	TRBV11-3	NA	TRBJ2-7	NA	TGTGCCAGCAGCTTCCACACCGCCTACGAGCAGTACTTC	CASSFHTAYEQYF
14	TRBV13	NA	TRBJ1-5	NA	TGTGCCAGCAGCTTAGGACGGACTAATCAGCCCCAGCATTTT	CASSLGRTNQPQHF
16	TRBV7-9	NA	TRBJ2-7	TRBD2	TGTGCCAGCAGCCCGGGACTAGCGGGAGAATTGTACGAGCAGTACTTC	CASSPGLAGELYEQYF
14	TRBV6-6	once	TRBJ1-1	NA	TGTGCCAGCAGCCCCGCGGGCCCGAACACTGAAGCTTTCTTT	CASSPAGPNTEAFF
13	TRBV6-2/TRBV6-3	NA	TRBJ1-5	TRBD1	TGTGCCAGCAGCCCGGGACAGTTTCAGCCCCAGCATTTT	CASSPGQFQPQHF
15	TRBV30	NA	TRBJ2-1	TRBD2	TGTGCCTGGGGAGGACTAGCGGAGGTCTACAATGAGCAGTTCTTC	CAWGGLAEVYNEQFF
14	TRBV4-2	NA	TRBJ1-1	NA	TGTGCCAGCAGCCAAGGGCACGAGAACACTGAAGCTTTCTTT	CASSQGHENTEAFF